This T cell receptor (beta chain) comes out of a study of cytomegalovirus exposure and HLA in healthy donors. Study-wide findings and caveats: Researchers catalogued approximately 170 TCR beta chains as cytomegalovirus-associated. As immune exposure information, only CMV serostatus was available.

This clone was counted a single time. The target antigen is unknown. The V gene's germline CDR1 is SNHLY and CDR2 FYNNEI. The CDR3 has 19 amino acids. After removal of 9 bases from V and 0 bases from J, the junction contained 16 bases not matched to a gene. Both 60 Vbeta primers and 13 Jbeta primers went into the PCR. Data came from immunoSEQ multiplex PCR; TCRdb stores just in-frame clones and leaves some out. The data contain 150,000 to 200,000 clones, around 80% of them singletons. Sequences were obtained from PBMCs. This TCR came from a man aged 45-65 years in good health and CMV-seropositive. The chain has TRBV2 and TRBJ2-2; TRBD2 agrees at 10 bases. The CDR3 here is CASGGSRTSGIANTGELFF. The CDR3 DNA reads as TGTGCCAGTGGAGGGAGTCGGACTAGCGGTATAGCGAACACCGGGGAGCTGTTTTTT.